The 25 T cell receptor beta chains below all came from one sample that was sequenced in a study of blood T cell repertoires in COVID-19. The protocol was immunoSEQ multiplex PCR, while the TCRdb copy is restricted to in-frame clones and leaves out a portion. This sample has roughly 360,000 clones, with around 86% found just once. Sequencing used PBMCs or T cells enriched from blood (not recorded which). These receptors came from a woman between 45 and 65 years old who had recovered from COVID-19.

This chain links TRBV27 with TRBJ2-2, with D unresolved. The length of the CDR3 is 15 residues. The germline V gene has CDR1 MNHEY and CDR2 SMNVEV (reference sequence). V shed 5 bases and J shed 4 bases, with 14 bases lying between them. This chain's CDR3 is CASSLGPFLTGELFF. The CDR3 coding sequence is TGTGCCAGCAGTCTGGGCCCTTTTCTCACCGGGGAGCTGTTTTTT.

The rearrangement joins TRBV5-6 to TRBJ2-1; 7 nucleotides agree with TRBD1. The length of the CDR3 is 14 residues. V was pared by 0 bases and J by 10 bases, with 7 bases of the junction left unmatched. The germline CDR1 and CDR2 sequences are SGHDT and YYEEEE. CDR3 protein: CASSLGTGVREQFF. The CDR3 DNA follows: TGTGCCAGCAGCTTGGGAACAGGGGTCCGAGAGCAGTTCTTC.

Sample share makes this clone medium-sized. The chain links TRBV27 to TRBJ1-2; 7 bases fit TRBD1. J was trimmed by 2 bases and V by 5 bases; bases with no gene match: 20. CDR1 and CDR2 (germline): MNHEY, SMNVEV (reference sequence). The CDR3 spans 19 residues. CDR3 loop: CASSGRISTGTISNYGYTF. CDR3 bases: TGTGCCAGCAGTGGTAGAATATCGACAGGGACGATTTCAAACTATGGCTACACCTTC.

In this sample, this clone turned up a few times. The chain links TRBV19 to TRBJ2-7, with 7 bases fitting TRBD2. The germline V gene has CDR1 LNHDA and CDR2 SQIVND (reference sequence). The CDR3 has 17 residues. J gave up 2 bases and V 5 bases, and 15 bases lay outside the gene matches. CDR3 sequence: CASSPRSLAGVTYEQYF. The CDR3 DNA reads TGTGCCAGTAGTCCCCGCAGTTTGGCGGGGGTGACCTACGAGCAGTACTTC.

CDR3 DNA: TGTGCCAGCAGCTTACTTAGACAGGGGGCCACCGGGGAGCTGTTTTTT. Amino acids: CASSLLRQGATGELFF. This chain links TRBV7-8 with TRBJ2-2; the match to TRBD1 covers 10 bases. CDR3 size: 16 residues. Germline V gene data show CDR1 as SGHVS and CDR2 as FQNEAQ. V shed 2 bases and J 4 bases; nucleotides not matched to a gene: 4.

The CDR3 here is CASSVTVAGGLDEQYF. The DNA of the CDR3 is TGTGCCAGCAGCGTAACGGTAGCGGGGGGGTTGGACGAGCAGTACTTC. The gene calls are TRBV9 and TRBJ2-7; 11 nucleotides line up with TRBD2. The CDR3 has 16 residues. The trim removed 1 base at V and 5 bases at J, leaving 8 bases unmatched. Per the germline V gene, CDR1 is SGDLS and CDR2 is YYNGEE.

V usage is TRBV7-2 and J usage is TRBJ1-1; D not certain. Germline values: CDR1 SGHTA, CDR2 FQGNSA. The CDR3 is made up of 17 amino acids. V lost 2 bases to trimming and J lost 4 bases, with 20 bases between them. CDR3: CASSLRSSGRRGTEAFF. The CDR3 region has the DNA TGTGCCAGCAGCTTAAGGTCGTCCGGCCGGCGGGGCACTGAAGCTTTCTTT.

The V gene is TRBV7-9, the J gene TRBJ1-4; D is uncertain. The CDR3 spans 14 residues. Germline V CDR1 and CDR2: SEHNR, FQNEAQ (reference sequence). V lost 11 bases, J lost 8 bases, and 21 bases lay in between. For the CDR3, the DNA is TGTGCCGGGAGCGATTCTGCGGCGGGCGAAAAACTGTTTTTT. It translates to CAGSDSAAGEKLFF.

This clone has more than one count but fewer than ten. The CDR3 DNA is TGCGCCAGCAGCCCGAACTCCAATACAGGGGGTTTTAACTATGGCTACACCTTC. Translating it yields CASSPNSNTGGFNYGYTF. The gene calls are TRBV5-1 and TRBJ1-2; 8 bases align to TRBD1. Per germline, CDR1 SGHRS and CDR2 YFSETQ. This CDR3 contains 18 residues. After removal of 4 bases from V and 1 base from J, the junction contained 15 bases not matched to a gene.

This CDR3 reads CARNGAQLLPEAFF. CDR3 sequence (DNA): TGTGCCAGAAATGGGGCACAACTCCTACCTGAAGCTTTCTTT. This chain joins TRBV19 and TRBJ1-1, with D perhaps TRBD1 (5 bases). The CDR3 loop spans 14 amino acids. The ends were cut back, 9 bases at V and 6 bases at J, with 20 bases in the middle. In germline, CDR1 is LNHDA, CDR2 SQIVND (reference sequence).

This clone was seen just once. The rearrangement joins TRBV30 to TRBJ1-1; no reliable D call. This CDR3 is built from 13 residues. V gave up 8 bases and J gave up 11 bases, with 24 bases separating them. Germline CDR1 and CDR2: GTSNPN and SVGIG (reference sequence). This chain's CDR3 is CASTTLITYAAFF. CDR3 bases: TGTGCCAGTACGACTCTGATAACCTACGCCGCTTTCTTT.

Of note for this clone: Other nucleotide sequences in the sample specify the same CDR3. This chain connects TRBV5-6 to TRBJ1-1, with D unclear. Per the germline V gene, CDR1 is SGHDT and CDR2 is YYEEEE. Trimming cost V 0 bases and J 1 base, with 7 bases left between them. CDR3 length: 14 residues. The CDR3 DNA follows: TGTGCCAGCAGCTTGGCGACACCGAACACTGAAGCTTTCTTT. Translation gives CASSLATPNTEAFF.

The CDR3 region has the DNA TGTGCCACCAGCAGAGCGTGGGCGGGGGGGGCGTTGCCGGAGACCCAGTACTTC. Its translation is CATSRAWAGGALPETQYF. This chain links TRBV15 with TRBJ2-5; TRBD2 aligns across 9 bases. The germline gives CDR1 LNHNV, CDR2 YYDKDF (reference sequence). The CDR3 runs 18 residues. The V segment lost 1 base and the J segment 5 bases; nucleotides outside the gene matches: 14.

As DNA, the CDR3 is TGTGCCAGTAGCATTAGAGGCGTAGATAGCAATCAGCCCCAGCATTTT. This codes for CASSIRGVDSNQPQHF. The chain is built from TRBV19 and TRBJ1-5, with D unresolved. Trimming pared 6 bases from V and 0 bases from J, leaving 15 bases between. Germline CDR1 reads LNHDA; CDR2 reads SQIVND (reference sequence). This CDR3 is 16 amino acids long. The variable domain in full, with the rest retrieved from reference TRBV19 and TRBJ1-5, is DGGITQSPKYLFRKEGQNVTLSCEQNLNHDAMYWYRQDPGQGLRLIYYSQIVNDFQKGDIAEGYSVSREKKESFPLTVTSAQKNPTAFYLCASSIRGVDSNQPQHFGDGTRLSIL.

This chain connects TRBV11-3 to TRBJ2-2; TRBD1 matches 10 bases. Per the germline V gene, CDR1 is SGHNT and CDR2 is YENEEA. The CDR3 length is 16 residues. With V trimmed by 5 bases and J by 4 bases, 7 bases remained unmatched. The chain's CDR3 is CASSADRTGGTGELFF. Written as DNA, the CDR3 is TGTGCCAGCAGCGCAGATAGGACAGGGGGCACCGGGGAGCTGTTTTTT.

The genes are TRBV12-2 and TRBJ2-1; the table names TRBD2, a call not compared with the DNA. TRBV12-2 counts as a pseudogene. The CDR3 is 20 amino acids. CDR3 sequence: CASRFEPKKRLAGGRNEQFF. CDR3 in DNA: TGTGCAAGTCGCTTTGAACCGAAAAAAAGACTAGCGGGAGGTCGGAATGAGCAGTTCTTC.

V gene TRBV4-2 combines with J gene TRBJ2-1; D is ambiguous. In germline, CDR1 is LGHNA, CDR2 YNFKEQ. Between the trimmed V and J ends, which lost 0 bases and 6 bases, there was a span of 9 bases. The CDR3 sequence is 14 residues long. The CDR3 nucleotides read TGTGCCAGCAGCCAAGATTTCCCTAGCAATGAGCAGTTCTTC. Protein: CASSQDFPSNEQFF.

The chain combines TRBV7-2 with TRBJ1-5; TRBD1 matches 7 bases. The CDR3 has 18 residues. V shed 3 bases, J shed 4 bases, and the junction held 15 bases outside the gene matches. CDR1 and CDR2 (germline): SGHTA, FQGNSA. CDR3 amino acids: CASSFHSQRAGGNQPQHF. Written as DNA, the CDR3 is TGTGCCAGCAGCTTCCACTCTCAGAGGGCAGGGGGAAATCAGCCCCAGCATTTT.

The rearrangement uses TRBV30 and TRBJ1-4; possibly TRBD1 for D (5 bases). Trimming cost V 6 bases and J 4 bases, with 12 bases left between them. Germline V gene data show CDR1 as GTSNPN and CDR2 as SVGIG (reference sequence). There are 13 residues in the CDR3. The CDR3 coding sequence is TGTGCCTGTAAGGGACTCAATAATGAAAAACTGTTTTTT. This codes for CACKGLNNEKLFF.

This chain uses TRBV6-4 with TRBJ1-1; possibly TRBD1 for D (5 bases). CDR3 length: 13 residues. With 4 bases removed from V and 2 bases from J, the gap between germline ends came to 8 bases. Germline assignment: CDR1 MRHNA and CDR2 SNTAGT. This chain's CDR3 is CASSVTGNTEAFF. CDR3 coding DNA: TGTGCCAGCAGTGTTACAGGAAACACTGAAGCTTTCTTT.

The chain has TRBV19 and TRBJ2-7, with a possible D match to TRBD1 (6 bases). V was pared by 1 base and J by 3 bases, with 10 bases between. This CDR3 spans 14 amino acids. Germline V gives CDR1 LNHDA, CDR2 SQIVND (reference sequence). CDR3 sequence: CASSIAGAYYEQYF. The CDR3 coding sequence is TGTGCCAGTAGTATAGCAGGGGCTTACTACGAGCAGTACTTC.

The chain joins TRBV4-1 to TRBJ1-3, with D perhaps matching TRBD1 (5 bases). The CDR3 is 15 residues long. Germline lookup yields CDR1 MGHRA and CDR2 YSYEKL. The V end lost 4 bases, the J end lost 0 bases, and 10 bases lay between the germline ends. CDR3 nucleotide sequence: TGCGCCAGCAGCCCCCAGGGCAGCTCTGGAAACACCATATATTTT. This codes for CASSPQGSSGNTIYF.

With regard to this clone: A single base separates this from a much larger clone, so it may be a read error. The gene calls are TRBV11-1 and TRBJ2-1, with 10 bases matching TRBD2. Germline CDR1 is SGHAT and CDR2 is FQDESV (reference sequence). This CDR3 has 15 residues. V lost 5 bases, J lost 0 bases, and 1 base stayed unmatched. The CDR3 nucleotides are TGTGCCAGCAGCCCTAGCGGGGGCTCCTACAATGAGCAGTTCTTC. Encoded protein: CASSPSGGSYNEQFF.

The rearrangement links TRBV15 to TRBJ1-5; TRBD1 matches at 7 bases. Germline CDR1 reads LNHNV; CDR2 reads YYDKDF (reference sequence). The CDR3 covers 15 residues. V shed 4 bases, J shed 7 bases, and the junction held 10 bases outside the gene matches. As DNA, the CDR3 is TGTGCCACCAGCAAGGGGGACAGTCTGGGACAGCCCCAGCATTTT. Residues: CATSKGDSLGQPQHF.

This clone was observed a handful of times. This chain joins TRBV3-1 (or the pseudogene TRBV3-2) and TRBJ1-6; 7 bases are a match to TRBD1. In germline, CDR1 is LGHDT, CDR2 YNNKEL (reference sequence). The V segment lost 3 bases and the J segment 10 bases; nucleotides outside the gene matches: 6. This CDR3 spans 14 amino acids. The CDR3 reads CASSHRQGVSPLHF. CDR3 nucleotide sequence: TGTGCCAGCAGCCACCGACAGGGCGTATCACCCCTCCACTTT.